A selection of T cell receptor beta chains follows, all from one sample in a study of T cells in Graves' hyperthyroidism and ophthalmopathy. TCRdb fed the multiplex PCR reads into MiXCR, producing one record per CDR3 protein. In the table there are some 560,000 distinct CDR3 sequences, 12% to 15% of which are singletons. The sequencing sample was made of blood. The receptors stem from a woman aged 40-49 years with Graves' hyperthyroidism. CDR3s include the opening cysteine and the closing phenylalanine or tryptophan. The D gene is left open where the match is weak. Some rows mark clone size as missing; the rest say once, few, many or name a class of expanded clone.

V: TRBV6-1; J: TRBJ1-4; D: -; size: few; CDR3: CASSEERFGLFF; DNA: TGTGCCAGCAGTGAAGAGCGGTTCGGACTGTTTTTT
V: TRBV18; J: TRBJ2-1; D: -; size: many; CDR3: CASSPGLYNEQFF; DNA: TGTGCCAGCTCACCAGGGCTTTACAATGAGCAGTTCTTC
V: TRBV20-1; J: TRBJ2-2; D: -; size: -; CDR3: CSARDKDRNTGELFF; DNA: TGCAGTGCTAGAGATAAAGACAGAAACACCGGGGAGCTGTTTTTT
V: TRBV7-9; J: TRBJ2-4; D: -; size: many; CDR3: CASSLGDVAKNIQYF; DNA: TGTGCCAGCAGCTTAGGGGACGTAGCCAAAAACATTCAGTACTTC
V: TRBV7-9; J: TRBJ2-1; D: TRBD2; size: few; CDR3: CASSLVPGLAGEFYNEQFF; DNA: TGTGCCAGCAGCTTAGTACCGGGACTAGCGGGAGAGTTCTACAATGAGCAGTTCTTC
V: TRBV6-1; J: TRBJ2-7; D: TRBD1; size: many; CDR3: CASRQTGVFSEQYF; DNA: TGTGCCAGCAGGCAGACAGGGGTTTTTTCCGAGCAGTACTTC
V: TRBV12-5; J: TRBJ2-7; D: -; size: many; CDR3: CASGDQTGLGYEQYF; DNA: TGTGCTAGTGGAGATCAAACAGGGCTCGGCTACGAGCAGTACTTC
V: TRBV5-1; J: TRBJ2-5; D: TRBD1; size: -; CDR3: CASSLGDSLQETQYF; DNA: TGCGCCAGCAGCCTAGGGGACAGTTTACAAGAGACCCAGTACTTC
V: TRBV27; J: TRBJ2-1; D: TRBD2; size: many; CDR3: CASSLAGASYNEQFF; DNA: TGTGCCAGCAGTCTAGCGGGAGCCTCCTACAATGAGCAGTTCTTC
V: TRBV19; J: TRBJ2-7; D: TRBD1; size: -; CDR3: CASSKGQGYEQYF; DNA: TGTGCCAGTAGTAAGGGACAGGGGTACGAGCAGTACTTC
V: TRBV7-2; J: TRBJ2-3; D: -; size: many; CDR3: CASSLVGVGTQYF; DNA: TGTGCCAGCAGCTTAGTGGGGGTCGGCACGCAGTATTTT
V: TRBV2; J: TRBJ2-1; D: -; size: many; CDR3: CASKQGVEFYNEQFF; DNA: TGTGCCAGCAAACAGGGCGTGGAGTTCTACAATGAGCAGTTCTTC
V: TRBV28; J: TRBJ1-1; D: -; size: many; CDR3: CASSLTLRAFF; DNA: TGTGCCAGCAGTCTGACCTTGAGAGCTTTCTTT
V: TRBV28; J: TRBJ2-1; D: -; size: few; CDR3: CASSSSDVNEQFF; DNA: TGTGCCAGCAGTTCGTCGGATGTGAATGAGCAGTTCTTC
V: TRBV5-1; J: TRBJ2-7; D: TRBD1; size: -; CDR3: CASSLARDRVPYEQYF; DNA: TGCGCCAGCAGCTTGGCCCGAGACAGGGTCCCCTACGAGCAGTACTTC
V: TRBV5-1; J: TRBJ1-2; D: -; size: many; CDR3: CASSLVPTGDYGYTF; DNA: TGCGCCAGCAGCTTGGTCCCGACAGGAGATTATGGCTACACCTTC
V: TRBV13; J: TRBJ2-7; D: TRBD1; size: many; CDR3: CASSLQGARYEQYF; DNA: TGTGCCAGCAGCTTACAGGGGGCCCGCTACGAGCAGTACTTC
V: TRBV18; J: TRBJ2-2; D: -; size: many; CDR3: CASSPTQGTTNTGELFF; DNA: TGTGCCAGCTCACCGACTCAGGGGACTACAAACACCGGGGAGCTGTTTTTT
V: TRBV29-1; J: TRBJ1-2; D: -; size: few; CDR3: CSVDDYGYTF; DNA: TGCAGCGTTGACGACTATGGCTACACCTTC
V: TRBV5-1; J: TRBJ2-7; D: TRBD1; size: few; CDR3: CASSPRQGTTYEQYF; DNA: TGCGCCAGCAGCCCGAGACAGGGGACAACCTACGAGCAGTACTTC
V: TRBV12-3/TRBV12-4; J: TRBJ2-6; D: -; size: -; CDR3: CASSLAPSGANVLTF; DNA: TGTGCCAGCAGTTTAGCCCCCTCTGGGGCCAACGTCCTGACTTTC
V: TRBV7-2; J: TRBJ2-3; D: -; size: many; CDR3: CASRVLSSTDTQYF; DNA: TGTGCCAGCAGGGTGCTCTCTAGCACAGATACGCAGTATTTT
V: TRBV19; J: TRBJ2-1; D: -; size: -; CDR3: CASTGLGGSYNEQFF; DNA: TGTGCCAGTACCGGACTTGGCGGCTCCTACAATGAGCAGTTCTTC
V: TRBV6-5; J: TRBJ2-1; D: TRBD2; size: -; CDR3: CASSLTSAQDEQFF; DNA: TGTGCCAGCAGCCTTACTAGCGCACAGGATGAGCAGTTCTTC
V: TRBV7-9; J: TRBJ2-2; D: TRBD1; size: many; CDR3: CASSTQTGGNTGELFF; DNA: TGTGCCAGCAGCACGCAGACAGGGGGCAACACCGGGGAGCTGTTTTTT
V: TRBV6-2/TRBV6-3; J: TRBJ1-2; D: TRBD1; size: -; CDR3: CASSAPTGRGYTF; DNA: TGTGCCAGCAGTGCGCCGACAGGGAGGGGCTACACCTTC
V: TRBV6-1; J: TRBJ2-7; D: -; size: many; CDR3: CASRTRVAGKYEQYF; DNA: TGTGCCAGCAGGACACGAGTGGCGGGAAAGTACGAGCAGTACTTC
V: TRBV20-1; J: TRBJ2-3; D: TRBD1; size: -; CDR3: CSAQNSGTGADTQYF; DNA: TGCAGTGCCCAGAATTCGGGGACAGGGGCGGATACGCAGTATTTT
V: TRBV27; J: TRBJ1-1; D: -; size: many; CDR3: CASSFMGRGNTEAFF; DNA: TGTGCCAGCAGTTTCATGGGCAGGGGGAACACTGAAGCTTTCTTT
V: TRBV24-1; J: TRBJ2-7; D: TRBD2; size: -; CDR3: CATSDGRGSEQYF; DNA: TGTGCCACCAGTGACGGGAGGGGATCCGAGCAGTACTTC